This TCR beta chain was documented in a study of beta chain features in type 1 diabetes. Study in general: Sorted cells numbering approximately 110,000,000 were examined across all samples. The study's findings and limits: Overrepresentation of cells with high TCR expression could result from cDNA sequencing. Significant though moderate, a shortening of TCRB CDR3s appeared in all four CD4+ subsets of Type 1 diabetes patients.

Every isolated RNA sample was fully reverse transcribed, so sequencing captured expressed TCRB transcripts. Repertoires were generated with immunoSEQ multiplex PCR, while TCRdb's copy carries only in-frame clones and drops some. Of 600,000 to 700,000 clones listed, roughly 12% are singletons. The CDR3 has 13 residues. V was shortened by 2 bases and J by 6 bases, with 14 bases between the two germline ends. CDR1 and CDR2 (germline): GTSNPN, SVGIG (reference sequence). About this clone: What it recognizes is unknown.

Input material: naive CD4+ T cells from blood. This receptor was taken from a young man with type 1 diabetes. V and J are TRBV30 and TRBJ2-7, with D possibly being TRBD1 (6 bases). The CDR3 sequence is CAWSPHRDSEQYF. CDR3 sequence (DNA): TGTGCCTGGAGTCCACACAGGGATTCCGAGCAGTACTTC. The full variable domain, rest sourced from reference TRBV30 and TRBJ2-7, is SQTIHQWPATLVQPVGSPLSLECTVEGTSNPNLYWYRQAAGRGLQLLFYSVGIGQISSEVPQNLSASRPQDRQFILSSKKLLLSDSGFYLCAWSPHRDSEQYFGPGTRLTVT.